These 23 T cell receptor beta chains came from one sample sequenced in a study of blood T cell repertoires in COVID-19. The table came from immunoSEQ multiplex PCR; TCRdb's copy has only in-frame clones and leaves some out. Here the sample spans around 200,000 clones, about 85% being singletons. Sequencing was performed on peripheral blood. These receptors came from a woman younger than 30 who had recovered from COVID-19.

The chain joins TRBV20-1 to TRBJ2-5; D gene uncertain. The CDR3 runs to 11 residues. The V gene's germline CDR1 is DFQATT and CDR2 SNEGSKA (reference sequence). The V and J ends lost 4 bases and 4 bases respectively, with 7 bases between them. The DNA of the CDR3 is TGCAGTGCTAACCTAGGAGAGACCCAGTACTTC. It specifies CSANLGETQYF.

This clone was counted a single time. The CDR3 DNA reads TGTGCCATCAGTGATTCGACTCCGACAGGGGGCAAAAACATTCAGTACTTC. It yields the protein CAISDSTPTGGKNIQYF. The chain has TRBV10-3 and TRBJ2-4; the match to TRBD1 covers 9 bases. V lost 3 bases, J lost 3 bases, and 9 bases stayed unmatched. Germline V lookup: CDR1 ENHRY, CDR2 SYGVKD. The CDR3 runs 17 residues.

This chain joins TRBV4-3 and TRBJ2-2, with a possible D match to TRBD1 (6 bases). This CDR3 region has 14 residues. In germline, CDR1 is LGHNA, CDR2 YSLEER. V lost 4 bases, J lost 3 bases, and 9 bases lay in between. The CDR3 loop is CASSRDTYTGELFF. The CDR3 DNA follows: TGCGCCAGCAGCCGGGACACCTACACCGGGGAGCTGTTTTTT.

CDR3 loop: CASRRGGTDTQYF. The CDR3 DNA reads as TGTGCCAGCAGACGGGGGGGGACAGATACGCAGTATTTT. The gene calls are TRBV11-2 and TRBJ2-3; the match to TRBD2 covers 8 bases. The length of the CDR3 is 13 residues. Germline V gene lookup returns CDR1 SGHAT and CDR2 FQNNGV. Losses at the gene ends were 6 bases for V and 3 bases for J; bases not matched to a gene: 2.

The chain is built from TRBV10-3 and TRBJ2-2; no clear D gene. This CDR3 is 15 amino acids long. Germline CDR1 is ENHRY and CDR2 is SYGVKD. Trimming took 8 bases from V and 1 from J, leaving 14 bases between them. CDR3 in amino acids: CAIYSEVGNTGELFF. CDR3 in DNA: TGTGCCATCTACTCTGAGGTCGGGAACACCGGGGAGCTGTTTTTT.

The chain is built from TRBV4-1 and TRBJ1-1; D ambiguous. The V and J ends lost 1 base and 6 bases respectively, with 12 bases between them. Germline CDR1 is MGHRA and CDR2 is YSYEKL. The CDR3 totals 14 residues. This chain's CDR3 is CASSQAGEGPEAFF. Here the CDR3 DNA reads TGCGCCAGCAGCCAAGCGGGCGAGGGCCCTGAAGCTTTCTTT.

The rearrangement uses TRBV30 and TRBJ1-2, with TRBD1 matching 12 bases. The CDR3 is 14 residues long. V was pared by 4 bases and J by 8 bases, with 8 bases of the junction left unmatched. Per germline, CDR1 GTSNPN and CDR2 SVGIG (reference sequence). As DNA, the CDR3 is TGTGCCTGGAAGGGACAGGGGGCAGGAAGAGGCTACACCTTC. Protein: CAWKGQGAGRGYTF.

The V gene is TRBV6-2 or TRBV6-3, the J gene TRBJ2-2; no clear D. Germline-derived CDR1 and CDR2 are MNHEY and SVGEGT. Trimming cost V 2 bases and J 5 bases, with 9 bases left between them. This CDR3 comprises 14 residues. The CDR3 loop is CASSYSVTTGELFF. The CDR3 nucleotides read TGTGCCAGCAGTTACAGCGTCACTACCGGGGAGCTGTTTTTT.

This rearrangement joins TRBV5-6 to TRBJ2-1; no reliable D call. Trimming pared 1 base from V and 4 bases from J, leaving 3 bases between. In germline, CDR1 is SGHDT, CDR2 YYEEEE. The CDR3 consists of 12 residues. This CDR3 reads CASSLLYNEQFF. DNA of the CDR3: TGTGCCAGCAGCTTGCTGTACAATGAGCAGTTCTTC.

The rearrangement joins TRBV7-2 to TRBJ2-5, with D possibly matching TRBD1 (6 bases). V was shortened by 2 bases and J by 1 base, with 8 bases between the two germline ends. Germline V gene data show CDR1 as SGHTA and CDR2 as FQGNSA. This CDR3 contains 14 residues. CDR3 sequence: CASSLWGPQETQYF. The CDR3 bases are TGTGCCAGCAGCTTATGGGGGCCCCAAGAGACCCAGTACTTC. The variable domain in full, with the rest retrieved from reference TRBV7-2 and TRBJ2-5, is GAGVSQSPSNKVTEKGKDVELRCDPISGHTALYWYRQSLGQGLEFLIYFQGNSAPDKSGLPSDRFSAERTGGSVSTLTIQRTQQEDSAVYLCASSLWGPQETQYFGPGTRLLVL.

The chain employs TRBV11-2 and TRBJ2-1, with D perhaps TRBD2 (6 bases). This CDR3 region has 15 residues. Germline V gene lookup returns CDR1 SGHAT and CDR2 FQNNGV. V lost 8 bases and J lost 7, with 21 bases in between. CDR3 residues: CASEVGQVGGNEQFF. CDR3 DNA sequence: TGTGCCAGCGAGGTCGGTCAGGTCGGGGGTAATGAGCAGTTCTTC.

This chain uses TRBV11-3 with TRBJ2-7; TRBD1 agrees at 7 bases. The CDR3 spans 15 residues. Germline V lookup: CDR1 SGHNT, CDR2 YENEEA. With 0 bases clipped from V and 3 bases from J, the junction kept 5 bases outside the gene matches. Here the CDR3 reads CASSLEGGRSYEQYF. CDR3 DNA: TGTGCCAGCAGCTTAGAAGGGGGCAGGAGCTACGAGCAGTACTTC.

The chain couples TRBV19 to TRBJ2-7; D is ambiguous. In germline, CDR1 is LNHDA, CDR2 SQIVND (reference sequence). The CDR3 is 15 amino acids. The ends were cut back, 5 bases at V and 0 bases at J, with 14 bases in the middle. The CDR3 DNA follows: TGTGCCAGTAGTGTGACCCAGAGCGACTCCTACGAGCAGTACTTC. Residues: CASSVTQSDSYEQYF.

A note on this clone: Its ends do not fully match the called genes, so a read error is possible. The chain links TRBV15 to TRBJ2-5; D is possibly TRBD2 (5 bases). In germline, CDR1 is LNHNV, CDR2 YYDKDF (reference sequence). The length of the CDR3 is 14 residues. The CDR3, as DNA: TGTGCCACTAGCAGACTACCAGGAAAAGAGACCCAGTACTTC. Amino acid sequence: CATSRLPGKETQYF. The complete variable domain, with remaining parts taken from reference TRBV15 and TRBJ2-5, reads DAMVIQNPRYQVTQFGKPVTLSCSQTLNHNVMYWYQQKSSQAPKLLFHYYDKDFNNEADTPDNFQSRRPNTSFCFLDIRSPGLGDTAMYLCATSRLPGKETQYFGPGTRLLVL.

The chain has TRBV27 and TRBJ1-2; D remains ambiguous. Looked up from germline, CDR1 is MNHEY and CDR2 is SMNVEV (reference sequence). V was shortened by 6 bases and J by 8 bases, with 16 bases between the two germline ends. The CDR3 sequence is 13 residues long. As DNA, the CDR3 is TGTGCCAGCAGCTCGCCTGGACTAGGCGGCTACACCTTC. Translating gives CASSSPGLGGYTF.

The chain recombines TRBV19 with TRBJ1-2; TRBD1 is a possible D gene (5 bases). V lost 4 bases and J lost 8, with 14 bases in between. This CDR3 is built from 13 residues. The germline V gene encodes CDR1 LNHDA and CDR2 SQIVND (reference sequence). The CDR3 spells CASSRTVRAGYTF. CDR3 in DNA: TGTGCCAGTAGTAGAACAGTCAGGGCGGGCTACACCTTC. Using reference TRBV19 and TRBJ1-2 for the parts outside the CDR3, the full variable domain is DGGITQSPKYLFRKEGQNVTLSCEQNLNHDAMYWYRQDPGQGLRLIYYSQIVNDFQKGDIAEGYSVSREKKESFPLTVTSAQKNPTAFYLCASSRTVRAGYTFGSGTRLTVV.

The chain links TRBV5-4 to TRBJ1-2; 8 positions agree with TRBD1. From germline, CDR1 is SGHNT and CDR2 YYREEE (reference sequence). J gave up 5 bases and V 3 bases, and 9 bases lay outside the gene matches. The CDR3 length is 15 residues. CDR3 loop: CASSSGAGGEYGYTF. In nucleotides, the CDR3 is TGTGCCAGCAGCTCCGGAGCAGGGGGCGAGTATGGCTACACCTTC.

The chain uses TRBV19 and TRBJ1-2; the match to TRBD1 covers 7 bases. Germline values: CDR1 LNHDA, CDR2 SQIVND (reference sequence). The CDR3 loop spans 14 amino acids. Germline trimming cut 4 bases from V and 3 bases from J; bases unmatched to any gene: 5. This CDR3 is CASSNLDRDYGYTF. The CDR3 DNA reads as TGTGCCAGTAGTAACCTTGACAGGGACTATGGCTACACCTTC.

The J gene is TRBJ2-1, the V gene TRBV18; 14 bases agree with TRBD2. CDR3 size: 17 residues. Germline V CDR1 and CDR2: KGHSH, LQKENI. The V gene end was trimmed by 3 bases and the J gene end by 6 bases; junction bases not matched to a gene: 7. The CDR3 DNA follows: TGTGCCAGCTCACCGGGACTAGCGGGAGCTACACCCAATGAGCAGTTCTTC. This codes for CASSPGLAGATPNEQFF. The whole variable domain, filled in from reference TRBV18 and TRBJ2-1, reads NAGVMQNPRHLVRRRGQEARLRCSPMKGHSHVYWYRQLPEEGLKFMVYLQKENIIDESGMPKERFSAEFPKEGPSILRIQQVVRGDSAAYFCASSPGLAGATPNEQFFGPGTRLTVL.

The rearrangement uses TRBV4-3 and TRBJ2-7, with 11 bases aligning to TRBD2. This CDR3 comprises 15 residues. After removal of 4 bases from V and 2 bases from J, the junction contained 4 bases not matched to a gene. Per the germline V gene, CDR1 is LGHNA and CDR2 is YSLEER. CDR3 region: CASSPGTSGTYEQYF. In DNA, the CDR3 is TGCGCCAGCAGCCCCGGGACTAGCGGCACCTACGAGCAGTACTTC.

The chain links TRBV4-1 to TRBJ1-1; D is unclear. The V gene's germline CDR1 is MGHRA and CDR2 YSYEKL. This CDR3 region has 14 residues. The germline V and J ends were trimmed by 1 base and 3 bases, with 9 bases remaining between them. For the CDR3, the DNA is TGCGCCAGCAGCCAAGGCGGGAGTGACACTGAAGCTTTCTTT. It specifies CASSQGGSDTEAFF.

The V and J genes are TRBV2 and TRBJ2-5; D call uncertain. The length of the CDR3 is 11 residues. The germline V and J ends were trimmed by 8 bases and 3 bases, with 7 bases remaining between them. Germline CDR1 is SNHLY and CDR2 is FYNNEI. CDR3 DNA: TGTGCCAGCCGGCAGGAAGAGACCCAGTACTTC. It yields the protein CASRQEETQYF.

The CDR3 sequence: CASSHGGLAGDEQFF. The DNA of the CDR3 is TGCGCCAGCAGCCACGGGGGACTAGCGGGAGATGAGCAGTTCTTC. The V call is TRBV4-3, the J call TRBJ2-1; 14 nucleotides align to TRBD2. The germline V gene has CDR1 LGHNA and CDR2 YSLEER. The trim removed 3 bases at V and 8 bases at J, leaving 3 bases unmatched. The CDR3 consists of 15 residues.